The source of this T cell receptor beta chain is a study of cytomegalovirus exposure and HLA in healthy donors. Findings and caveats of the study: In a later analysis, a missense DCLRE1C variant was linked to TCR beta V- and J-gene trimming.

About this clone itself: Its antigen is undetermined.

Primers included in the PCR were 60 Vbeta and 13 Jbeta primers. TCRdb keeps only in-frame clones here, not all; method: immunoSEQ multiplex PCR. This repertoire shows fewer than 200,000 clones, 60% to 80% found once; its top ten account for over 2%. The sequenced material came from PBMCs. The receptor comes from a woman in her thirties or forties in good health and CMV-seropositive.

The CDR3 DNA follows: TGTGCCAGCAGCAACGAGGGGGTGGAAGGCTACACCTTC. Translated: CASSNEGVEGYTF. The chain links TRBV6-5 to TRBJ1-2, with a weak D call TRBD1 (6 bases). The CDR3 is 13 amino acids. The ends were cut back, 6 bases at V and 8 bases at J, with 16 bases in the middle. Per the germline V gene, CDR1 is MNHEY and CDR2 is SVGAGI.